This TCR beta chain was sequenced during a study of cytomegalovirus exposure and HLA in healthy donors (dated by TCRdb to about 2017). For context, the study as a whole: According to an earlier analysis of several hundred of the donors, about 179 million T cells yielded over 90 million unique TCR beta sequences and less than 300 Gb of sequence data. Typing coverage differed by locus: A, B, C, DRB1 and DQB1 were typed in about 620-630 donors, DQA1 in 500 to 550, DPA1 in some 610, and DPB1 in 400 to 480. Rather than using new phenotypic data, the later analysis identified candidate immune exposures from TCR beta sequences and from how often those sequences occurred across donors. A later genetic analysis took genome-wide SNP genotypes for 398 of the 666 donors and used that subset as a discovery cohort. To decide whether each TCR beta V gene segment behaved as functional or pseudogenic, an earlier analysis of nearly 600 of the donors relied on high-throughput TCR beta sequencing. Across about 380 genotyped donors of the cohort, an average of roughly 230,000 unique TCR beta nucleotide sequences per donor were sequenced, and about a sixth of those sequences were non-productive. The study profiled the T cell repertoires of 666 subjects by immunosequencing and related them to cytomegalovirus serostatus. In addition to the first cohort of hundreds of subjects, a separate validation cohort of approximately 130 different subjects was used. Several DR-DQ haplotypes were handled as single units for association and clustering because linkage in the cohort was strong. In a later analysis, previously published TCR beta repertoires from 666 donors were re-analyzed and high-resolution HLA genotyping was added so that TCR occurrence patterns could be studied. The study aimed to test whether cataloging public T cell receptors could reveal signatures of past pathogen exposure. Among the roughly 400 genotyped donors, around 81% belonged to the genetic ancestry cluster associated with self-reported Caucasian donors. An early release that covered around 590 HLA-typed donors contained approximately 300 gigabases of sequencing data and around 80 million unique TCR sequences. Donor age, sex, ethnicity and CMV serostatus were compiled together with the repertoire data. HLA typing covered class I and class II loci at four-digit resolution. High-throughput TCR immunosequencing, statistical association of individual TCRs with disease status, and machine learning were combined to predict cytomegalovirus infection status. All discovery cohort repertoires had been generated on a single sequencing platform.

As regards this clone: Its specific antigen is unknown. Base qualities are not at hand, and no much larger clone is one base apart.

The method was the immunoSEQ multiplex PCR assay. For the multiplex PCR, a mixture combining 60 forward primers for TCR Vbeta segments and 13 reverse primers for TCR Jbeta segments was used. A multiplex PCR assay on genomic DNA amplified the CDR3 region of rearranged TCR beta genes. On the Illumina HiSeq System, the amplified TCR beta libraries were sequenced as 87-base-pair reads. As for the original processing: A later analysis counted approximately 74 million unique TCR beta chains across the 650 to 700 repertoires, and around 9.9 million of these chains were shared by at least two donors. A nearest-neighbor algorithm error-corrected the raw reads and collapsed the reads into unique sequences, merging closely related sequences to remove PCR and sequencing errors. CDR3 sequences were aligned to IMGT reference sequences to assign V, D and J gene segments. For a sequence to be retained, a match of at least six nucleotides to both a V gene segment and a J gene segment was required. A rearrangement was called productive if the CDR3 had no stop codons and remained in frame with V and J, and every other rearrangement was called non-productive. Following IMGT convention, CDR3 was defined as the stretch from the second conserved V-encoded cysteine up to the conserved J-encoded phenylalanine. The earlier analysis of about 560 of the donors excluded any sequence lacking an unambiguous match to a single V gene segment. An earlier analysis of approximately 590 of the donors classified V segments as functional when productive rearrangements were above 56.7% and as segregating when the standard deviation between donors was above 5%. To diagnose cytomegalovirus status from the catalog of TCR beta chain sequences, a statistical classification framework was built. In a later analysis, V and J genes were assigned by comparing TCR nucleotide sequences against IMGT/GENE-DB human TR gene sequences. The TCRdist pipeline was used in a later analysis to assign CDR3 sequences and most-parsimonious VDJ recombination scenarios. A later analysis defined each TCR beta chain by its CDR3 amino acid sequence plus V-gene family, and excluded reads lacking a unique V-gene family. In a later analysis, around 600 highly shared, low-generation-probability nucleotide sequences were removed to address suspected cross-contamination and a sequencing artifact. For each public chain, a later analysis derived a clonal expansion index from normalized ranks of inferred template counts within each repertoire. In a later analysis, generation probabilities were computed using a VDJ recombination model fitted to out-of-frame rearrangements, and the results were checked against IGoR. A later analysis scored TCR-TCR, TCR-HLA and TCR-CMV co-occurrence with hypergeometric tests, applying a repertoire-size bias correction to TCR pairs. False discovery rates were estimated in a later analysis by permuting HLA or CMV assignments 20 times. In a later analysis, co-occurring TCRs were grouped using DBSCAN, with TCRdist sequence similarity added in when clustering inside HLA-allele-positive subsets. For co-occurrence clustering, repertoires with fewer than 30,000 or more than 120,000 public chains were excluded, along with four to six repertoires with anomalous nucleotide sharing. TCRdb obtained this table from immuneACCESS and retained in-frame rearrangements with V and J assigned. These tables miss some clones; where compared with another copy, unresolved V genes account for less than half of the shortfall, and the remainder is unexplained. The DNA was the basis for D and trimming; V, J and clone size are from that table. This sample lists some 180,000 clones; 78% were detected once. In total, the top ten clones hold about 3% of the sample.

Beyond this particular receptor, the publication reports: Linkage disequilibrium might explain the correlated functional status among segregating V segments, but an unknown experimental factor could not be excluded. At a false discovery rate of 0.05, a later analysis linked 15,000 to 20,000 TCR beta sequences to specific HLA alleles. In a later analysis, the rate of TCR association differed among HLA loci, with DRB1 alleles having the most associated TCRs and HLA-C alleles having the fewest. A further reported finding was that TCR beta sequences accurately predicted the HLA-A and HLA-B alleles for most subjects in the first cohort. The cohort was sequenced for TCR beta chains only, and without alpha or paired-chain data the features that could be detected were limited. The sequencing pipeline was judged likely to have produced a cluster of highly shared sequence variants as a technical artifact. While some public TCRs were present in many individuals, most TCR sequences turned up only very rarely across donors. In a later analysis, most CMV-associated TCR beta chains were found to appear HLA-restricted, with HLA associations seemingly driven largely by CMV exposure. In a later analysis, several top co-occurrence clusters were reported to appear linked to parvovirus B19, influenza, CMV and Epstein-Barr virus. The study listed 150 to 200 TCR beta chains as associated with cytomegalovirus. Presence/absence analyses assumed roughly uniform sequencing depth across donors, an assumption that may not hold. In an earlier analysis of around 600 of the donors, most TCR beta V segments were observed in productive rearrangements about 87% or about 30% of the time, broadly matching IMGT annotations. Because the 87-base-pair reads could not distinguish some IMGT-functional V segments, including TRBV6-2 and TRBV6-3, those segments were excluded. In vitro tests confirmed that a few of the cytomegalovirus-associated TCR beta chains recognize cytomegalovirus antigens. Because some donors lacked HLA typing at each locus, the association tests relied only on the typed subset. An association between a missense DCLRE1C variant and V-gene and J-gene trimming of TCR beta chains was found in a later genetic analysis and replicated in an independent cohort. Assigning TCR associations to individual alleles was difficult when HLA alleles, especially DR and DQ, strongly co-occurred. The earlier analysis of about 600 of the donors excluded some 15 rarely observed V segments, including chromosome 9 orphons, because counts were too low. Immune exposure information for the cohort was limited to CMV serostatus. Compared with the 666-donor mean, donors in an Asian-associated ancestry cluster had fewer N-insertions in productive TCRs, according to a later genetic analysis. In a later analysis, HLA-associated TCR beta chains showed more clonal expansion and lower generation probabilities than non-associated chains that were equally common. The authors suggested that the approach could potentially be extended to other disease states and immunological phenotypes. In both the original and validation cohorts, the classifier was reported to diagnose cytomegalovirus status with high specificity and sensitivity.

CDR1 and CDR2, per the germline V gene, are SGHNT and YENEEA. Trimmed from V: 1 base; trimmed from J: 3 bases; junction bases lacking a gene match: 10. From its cysteine to its phenylalanine, the CDR3 spans 17 amino acids. CDR3 DNA is the only sequence kept; it has 51 bases, read in frame from the first base. The cohort consisted of 670 or so healthy bone marrow donors. Cohort members were all nominally healthy when sampled, although unrecorded immune exposures were likely present. The donor was CMV seronegative and belonged to the group of 350 to 400 seronegative cohort members. Each donor provided a peripheral blood sample, and peripheral blood mononuclear cells were used for TCR beta sequencing. The Qiagen DNeasy Blood Extraction Kit was used to extract genomic DNA from the blood cell samples.

This receptor was identified in a female donor in good health and CMV-seronegative. The V and J segments used are TRBV11-3 and TRBJ2-7; 9 middle bases align to TRBD1. Sequencing was done on a sample of PBMCs. The CDR3 region: CASSLALRGGQGYEQYF. The nucleotide sequence is TGTGCCAGCAGCTTAGCCCTCAGGGGGGGACAGGGCTACGAGCAGTACTTC.